The next 17 T cell receptor beta chains were all read from a single sample in a study of beta chain features in type 1 diabetes. Sequencing targeted expressed TCRB transcripts, as all isolated RNA had been reverse transcribed. Generated by immunoSEQ multiplex PCR, the TCRdb table keeps only in-frame clones and is missing some. The sample has 390,000 or so clones; approximately 15% are singletons. The sequenced sample consisted of naive CD4+ T cells from blood. These receptors were collected from a man aged 30 to 39 in good health.

This clone has a handful of counts. The CDR3 DNA is TGTGCCAGCAGCCGAGTACCTGAAGCTTTCTTT. This gives the protein CASSRVPEAFF. This chain links TRBV7-9 with TRBJ1-1; D call uncertain. The V gene's germline CDR1 is SEHNR and CDR2 FQNEAQ (reference sequence). V lost 5 bases to trimming and J lost 6 bases, with 7 bases between them. The CDR3 spans 11 residues.

The chain has TRBV7-6 and TRBJ1-5, with unresolved D. Trimming removed 3 bases from V and 5 bases from J, with 8 bases in between. The CDR3 contains 13 residues. The germline CDR1 and CDR2 sequences are SGHVS and FNYEAQ. Written as DNA, the CDR3 is TGTGCCAGCAGCTTCAAGACGGATCAGCCCCAGCATTTT. Its translation is CASSFKTDQPQHF.

The chain combines TRBV30 with TRBJ1-2; D remains ambiguous. Germline V lookup: CDR1 GTSNPN, CDR2 SVGIG (reference sequence). The CDR3 extends over 11 amino acids. Trimming cost V 3 bases and J 2 bases, with 4 bases left between them. CDR3 loop: CAWRGNYGYTF. The CDR3 DNA sequence: TGTGCCTGGAGGGGGAACTATGGCTACACCTTC.

In this sample, this clone turned up a few times. The chain employs TRBV5-1 and TRBJ2-5, with 10 bases identical to TRBD1. The CDR3 has 15 amino acids. V lost 2 bases to trimming and J lost 9 bases; unmatched junction nucleotides: 10. Per germline, CDR1 SGHRS and CDR2 YFSETQ. Written as DNA, the CDR3 is TGCGCCAGCAGCTTATCATCGGGACAGGGGCTTGCCCAGTACTTC. Protein product: CASSLSSGQGLAQYF.

In DNA, the CDR3 is TGCGCCAGCAGCTTGGTTCCTGCGGCCAGTGGGACAGATACGCAGTATTTT. Protein product: CASSLVPAASGTDTQYF. This chain connects TRBV5-1 to TRBJ2-3; D is uncertain. This CDR3 region has 17 residues. V was shortened by 0 bases and J by 3 bases, with 17 bases between the two germline ends. Germline assignment: CDR1 SGHRS and CDR2 YFSETQ.

V usage is TRBV6-5 and J usage is TRBJ2-7; D is unclear. The V gene's germline CDR1 is MNHEY and CDR2 SVGAGI. V was cut by 10 bases and J by 5 bases, with 21 bases left in between. The length of the CDR3 is 14 residues. As DNA, the CDR3 is TGTGCCACCACGGCCCCGGGTAGATTCAACGAGCAGTACTTC. Its translation is CATTAPGRFNEQYF.

The table lists this clone with a few counts. V and J are TRBV19 and TRBJ2-3; 7 nucleotides match TRBD2. V shed 8 bases, J shed 1 base, and the junction held 3 bases outside the gene matches. The CDR3 spans 13 residues. Germline V lookup: CDR1 LNHDA, CDR2 SQIVND (reference sequence). DNA of the CDR3: TGTGCCAGTCGGGGGGACGGCACAGATACGCAGTATTTT. It codes for CASRGDGTDTQYF.

In regard to this clone: The CDR3 carries no conserved terminal phenylalanine or tryptophan, so it likely arises from a read error. Because the CDR3's place on the DNA is in doubt, the DNA is left out and the CDR3 is given as listed by TCRdb. V and J are TRBV20-1 and TRBJ2-3; the D segment call TRBD2 is taken from the table without a DNA check. CDR1 DFQATT and CDR2 SNEGSKA come from the germline V gene (reference sequence). The CDR3 comprises 11 residues, both ends counted. The CDR3: CSVDAGGLLIY.

This clone was observed a few times. The chain is built from TRBV11-2 and TRBJ2-5, with TRBD1 matching over 10 bases. The germline V gene has CDR1 SGHAT and CDR2 FQNNGV. The V gene end was trimmed by 3 bases and the J gene end by 1 base; junction bases not matched to a gene: 2. This CDR3 has 15 residues. The CDR3 DNA reads as TGTGCCAGCAGCTTCCGGACAGGGGGCCAAGAGACCCAGTACTTC. This translates into CASSFRTGGQETQYF.

This clone showed up just a few times. The chain has TRBV30 and TRBJ1-1; D not resolved. Germline CDR1 is GTSNPN and CDR2 is SVGIG (reference sequence). Trimming pared 2 bases from V and 4 bases from J, leaving 11 bases between. The CDR3 runs to 13 residues. The CDR3 bases are TGTGCCTGGAGTAGTGGACGGCGCACTGAAGCTTTCTTT. Protein: CAWSSGRRTEAFF.

This clone was counted only a few times. A much larger clone is a single base away; this may be a read error. This chain uses TRBV21-1 with TRBJ2-5. TRBV21-1 is deemed a pseudogene. The CDR3 spans 11 residues. The CDR3 DNA reads as TGTGCCAGCAGCAGACAAGAGACCCAGTACTTC. Its protein product is CASSRQETQYF.

The rearrangement links TRBV2 to TRBJ2-1, with a tentative D call TRBD2 (5 bases). This CDR3 has 14 residues. The germline V gene has CDR1 SNHLY and CDR2 FYNNEI. V was cut by 3 bases and J by 6 bases, with 12 bases left in between. CDR3 nucleotides: TGTGCCAGCAGTGATCCCCCCGAGGGCAATGAGCAGTTCTTC. Its protein product is CASSDPPEGNEQFF.

This chain links TRBV11-2 with TRBJ2-1; 9 bases agree with TRBD1. This CDR3 region has 15 residues. Trimming took 4 bases from V and 6 from J; bases not matched to a gene: 7. Germline V CDR1 and CDR2: SGHAT, FQNNGV. The CDR3 loop reads CASSSGTGPSNEQFF. The CDR3 coding sequence is TGTGCCAGCAGCTCCGGGACAGGGCCCTCCAATGAGCAGTTCTTC.

The rearrangement uses TRBV30 and TRBJ1-1; no clear D. V lost 1 base to trimming and J lost 7 bases, with 7 bases between them. CDR1 GTSNPN and CDR2 SVGIG come from the germline V gene (reference sequence). The CDR3 loop spans 11 amino acids. CDR3 residues: CAWSAGVEAFF. DNA of the CDR3: TGTGCCTGGAGTGCTGGTGTTGAAGCTTTCTTT.

In its sample, this clone was seen a few times. The chain recombines TRBV29-1 with TRBJ1-5; D perhaps matches TRBD1 (6 bases). Germline V gives CDR1 SQVTM, CDR2 ANQGSEA. There are 12 residues in the CDR3. Trimming took off 7 bases at V and 7 bases at J, with 14 bases between the two ends. CDR3 sequence: CSAGGANQPQHF. The DNA of the CDR3 is TGCAGCGCCGGGGGCGCGAACCAGCCCCAGCATTTT.

A few counts support this clone. DNA of the CDR3: TGTGCCAGCAGCGCCTACCAGAGTCATCAGCCCCAGCATTTT. It translates to CASSAYQSHQPQHF. This chain uses TRBV5-6 with TRBJ1-5; D is uncertain. The CDR3 loop spans 14 amino acids. Germline CDR1 is SGHDT and CDR2 is YYEEEE. V was trimmed by 4 bases and J by 5 bases, leaving 13 bases between them.

There are a few counts of this clone. The V and J genes are TRBV5-4 and TRBJ1-6; perhaps TRBD1 as D (6 bases). Per the germline V gene, CDR1 is SGHNT and CDR2 is YYREEE (reference sequence). The V end was cut by 5 bases, the J end by 3 bases, with 12 bases between. The CDR3 extends over 15 amino acids. The CDR3 is CASSYDRLYNSPLHF. The CDR3 nucleotides read TGTGCCAGCAGTTACGACAGGCTCTATAATTCACCCCTCCACTTT.